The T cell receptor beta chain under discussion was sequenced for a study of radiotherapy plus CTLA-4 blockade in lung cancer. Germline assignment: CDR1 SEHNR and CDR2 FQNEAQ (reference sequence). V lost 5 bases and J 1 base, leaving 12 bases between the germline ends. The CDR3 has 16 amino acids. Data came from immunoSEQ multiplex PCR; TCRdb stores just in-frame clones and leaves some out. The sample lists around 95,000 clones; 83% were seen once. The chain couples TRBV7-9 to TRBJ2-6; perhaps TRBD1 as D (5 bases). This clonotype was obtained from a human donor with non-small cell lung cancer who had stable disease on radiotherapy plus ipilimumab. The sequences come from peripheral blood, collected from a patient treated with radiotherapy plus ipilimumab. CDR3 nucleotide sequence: TGTGCCAGCAGCCAGGGCAGGGCATCTGGGGCCAACGTCCTGACTTTC. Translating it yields CASSQGRASGANVLTF.